The TCR beta chain under discussion was sequenced for a study of CD8+ T cells in alopecia areata. Between the trimmed V and J ends, which lost 6 bases and 4 bases, there was a span of 15 bases. This CDR3 contains 14 residues. CDR1 is MNHNS, CDR2 SASEGT, per germline. Isolated RNA was reverse transcribed into cDNA used as the sequencing template. Profiled with immunoSEQ multiplex PCR; TCRdb holds only in-frame clones, not every one. The repertoire includes 140,000 to 150,000 clones, 40% to 55% of them detected once, and around 1% sits in the top ten. This clone was recorded a few times. The sequencing used CD4+ T cells sorted from blood, collected at week 0. This receptor was identified in a human donor with alopecia areata. This chain uses TRBV6-1 with TRBJ1-1, with D tentatively TRBD1 (5 bases). This CDR3 reads CASRVTTGGTEAFF. The CDR3 DNA sequence: TGTGCCAGCAGGGTTACAACCGGGGGCACTGAAGCTTTCTTT.